This TCR beta chain was captured by sequencing in a study of vaccination effects on CD4 cells after COVID-19. Prior to sequencing, the ViraFEST assay stimulated PBMC with viral peptide pools, which expanded the antigen-specific CD4+ T cells. Culturing for approximately 10 days preceded CD4+ T cell isolation. None of these healthy vaccinees had been infected with SARS-CoV-2 before vaccination. It was with roughly 9.5 IU/ml IL-2 and approximately 10 ug/ml peptides that some 2 million PBMC per well were cultured. Half-medium replacement with IL-2 medium occurred on days 3 and 7. V was cut by 0 bases and J by 9 bases, with 21 bases left in between. There are 18 residues in the CDR3. The germline V gene has CDR1 LGHNA and CDR2 YSLEER. Sequenced by immunoSEQ multiplex PCR; TCRdb stores in-frame clones only, minus some. This table has roughly 60,000 clones, roughly two thirds appearing once. About this clone itself: Its target is unknown.

This chain links TRBV4-3 with TRBJ1-6; TRBD1 is a possible D gene (6 bases). This specimen was CD4+ T cells from PBMCs cultured with SARS-CoV-2 spike peptides, taken before COVID-19 vaccination. The receptor's source is a human donor who received a COVID-19 vaccine. The CDR3 nucleotides are TGCGCCAGCAGCCAAGATTGGGGCACCCAAGTCAGGGGTTCACCCCTCCACTTT. This encodes CASSQDWGTQVRGSPLHF.